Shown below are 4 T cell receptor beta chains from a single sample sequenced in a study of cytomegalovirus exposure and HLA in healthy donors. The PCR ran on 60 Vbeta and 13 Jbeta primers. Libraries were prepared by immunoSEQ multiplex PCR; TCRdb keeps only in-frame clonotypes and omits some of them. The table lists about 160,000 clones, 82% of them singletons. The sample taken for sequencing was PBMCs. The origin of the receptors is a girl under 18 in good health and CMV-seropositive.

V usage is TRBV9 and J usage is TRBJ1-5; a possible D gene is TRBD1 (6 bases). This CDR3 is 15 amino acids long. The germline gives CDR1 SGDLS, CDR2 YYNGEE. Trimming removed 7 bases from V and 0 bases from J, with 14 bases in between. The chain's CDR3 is CASGQGPYSNQPQHF. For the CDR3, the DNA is TGTGCCAGCGGGCAGGGGCCATATAGCAATCAGCCCCAGCATTTT.

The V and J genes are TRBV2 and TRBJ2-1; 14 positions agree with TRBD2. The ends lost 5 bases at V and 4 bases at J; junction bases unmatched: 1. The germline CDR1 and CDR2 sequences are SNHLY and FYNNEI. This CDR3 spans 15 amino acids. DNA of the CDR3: TGTGCCAGCAGTTGGACTAGCGGGGGGTACAATGAGCAGTTCTTC. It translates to CASSWTSGGYNEQFF.

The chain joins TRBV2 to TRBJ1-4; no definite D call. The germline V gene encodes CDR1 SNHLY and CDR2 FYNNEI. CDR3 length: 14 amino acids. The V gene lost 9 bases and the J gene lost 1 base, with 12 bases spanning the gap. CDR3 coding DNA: TGTGCCAGGAGCGGCAGTCGAACTAATGAAAAACTGTTTTTT. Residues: CARSGSRTNEKLFF.

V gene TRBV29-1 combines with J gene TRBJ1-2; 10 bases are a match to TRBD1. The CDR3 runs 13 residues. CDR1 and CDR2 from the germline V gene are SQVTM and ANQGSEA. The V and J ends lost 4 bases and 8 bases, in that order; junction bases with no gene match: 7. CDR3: CSVVRDRGEGYTF. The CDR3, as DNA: TGCAGCGTTGTCCGGGACAGGGGTGAGGGCTACACCTTC.